A selection of T cell receptor beta chains follows, all from one sample in a study of T-cell memory formation after mild COVID-19. MiXCR, run by TCRdb on the 5' RACE reads, gives a single entry per CDR3 protein. The table records under 700,000 distinct CDR3 sequences, roughly 22% of them present only once. Sequenced material: PBMCs or a T cell subset sorted from them (not recorded which). Receptors originate from an adult woman who had mild COVID-19 (a few samples of this study predate the infection). Cell type and time point are not known. CDR3s leave out the opening cysteine and the closing phenylalanine or tryptophan. Where a row states a size, it is once, few, many or the class of an expanded clone; other rows omit it.

CDR3: ATSRDAGQDPSYGYT
J: TRBJ1-2
size: few
V: TRBV15
length: 15

CDR3: ASRQGQGNYGYT
J: TRBJ1-2
size: NA
V: TRBV25-1
length: 12

CDR3: ASSQMGTSTDTQY
J: TRBJ2-3
size: NA
V: TRBV7-3
length: 13

CDR3: ASSFNLMRREKRF
J: TRBJ2-1
size: few
V: TRBV5-1
length: 13

CDR3: ASSAEARTEAF
J: TRBJ1-1
size: NA
V: TRBV12-3/TRBV12-4
length: 11

CDR3: ASSQPGTGGVFYYGYT
J: TRBJ1-2
size: NA
V: TRBV3-1
length: 16

CDR3: ASSPTWGGQETQY
J: TRBJ2-5
size: few
V: TRBV9
length: 13

CDR3: ASSKGMHEQY
J: TRBJ2-7
size: few
V: TRBV6-6
length: 10

CDR3: ASSLFLDLNQPQH
J: TRBJ1-5
size: many
V: TRBV7-2
length: 13

CDR3: ASSHLSAGYHEQF
J: TRBJ2-1
size: NA
V: TRBV3-1
length: 13

CDR3: ASSQLTGVNTEAF
J: TRBJ1-1
size: NA
V: TRBV14
length: 13

CDR3: ASSVGPEASGNTIY
J: TRBJ1-3
size: NA
V: TRBV9
length: 14

CDR3: ASSPRRELNTEAF
J: TRBJ1-1
size: medium-sized
V: TRBV9
length: 13

CDR3: SAFAGTQSYEQY
J: TRBJ2-7
size: many
V: TRBV29-1
length: 12

CDR3: SVEGDLAGELF
J: TRBJ2-2
size: few
V: TRBV29-1
length: 11

CDR3: ASSLAGAGGLTDTQY
J: TRBJ2-3
size: few
V: TRBV5-1
length: 15

CDR3: ASSLAGAIEQY
J: TRBJ2-7
size: few
V: TRBV5-1
length: 11

CDR3: ASSHGGGLETQY
J: TRBJ2-5
size: few
V: TRBV11-2
length: 12

CDR3: ASSEGTSAAYEQY
J: TRBJ2-7
size: few
V: TRBV5-5
length: 13

CDR3: ASTQSRGPLTYNEQF
J: TRBJ2-1
size: few
V: TRBV12-3/TRBV12-4
length: 15

CDR3: ASSILRGKHYEQY
J: TRBJ2-7
size: NA
V: TRBV6-5
length: 13

CDR3: ASSSYREVGGD
J: TRBJ2-7
size: NA
V: TRBV6-2/TRBV6-3
length: 11

CDR3: ASSLGRAQPQH
J: TRBJ1-5
size: NA
V: TRBV12-3/TRBV12-4
length: 11

CDR3: ASSGTGLTSAGTQY
J: TRBJ2-3
size: NA
V: TRBV5-6
length: 14

CDR3: ASSLAGLQSSYEQY
J: TRBJ2-7
size: NA
V: TRBV7-9
length: 14

CDR3: ASSVAPRQAYEQY
J: TRBJ2-7
size: NA
V: TRBV9
length: 13

CDR3: ASSLGGTEQF
J: TRBJ2-1
size: NA
V: TRBV7-9
length: 10

CDR3: ASSAVGEQF
J: TRBJ2-1
size: NA
V: TRBV7-2
length: 9

CDR3: SAPLWLADTDTQY
J: TRBJ2-3
size: few
V: TRBV20-1
length: 13

CDR3: SARSTGTGSIYEQY
J: TRBJ2-7
size: few
V: TRBV20-1
length: 14

CDR3: ASSKSGEGGGDTQY
J: TRBJ2-3
size: NA
V: TRBV5-1
length: 14

CDR3: SVGLTTDTQY
J: TRBJ2-3
size: few
V: TRBV29-1
length: 10

CDR3: ASSRPGQGGYTQY
J: TRBJ2-3
size: NA
V: TRBV3-1
length: 13

CDR3: ASAPPGTTRLRDTQY
J: TRBJ2-3
size: few
V: TRBV12-5
length: 15

CDR3: ASRLFSYEQY
J: TRBJ2-7
size: NA
V: TRBV5-1
length: 10

CDR3: ATSDFRAYEQF
J: TRBJ2-1
size: NA
V: TRBV24-1
length: 11

CDR3: ASSVGRTGHNEQF
J: TRBJ2-1
size: few
V: TRBV2
length: 13

CDR3: ASAVSDTQY
J: TRBJ2-3
size: NA
V: TRBV2
length: 9

CDR3: ASSLERGPTDTQY
J: TRBJ2-3
size: many
V: TRBV7-8
length: 13

CDR3: ASSMTGLSTEAF
J: TRBJ1-1
size: NA
V: TRBV19
length: 12

CDR3: ASSFRRVSYNEQF
J: TRBJ2-1
size: many
V: TRBV12-3/TRBV12-4
length: 13

CDR3: ASSAGGGQETQY
J: TRBJ2-5
size: many
V: TRBV7-8
length: 12